This TCR beta chain was sequenced for a study of shared clonotypes between healthy human individuals. Only in-frame clones appear in the TCRdb table, and some are missing; sequencing was by immunoSEQ multiplex PCR. The data contain under 2,000,000 clones, 85% to 95% of them singletons. Naive CD8 cells, CD45RO-negative and positively selected for CCR7, excluded terminally differentiated effector memory CD45RA+ cells. The CDR3 is 9 amino acids. The V gene's germline CDR1 is SGHTS and CDR2 YDEGEE. V was cut by 0 bases and J by 15 bases, with 1 base left in between. The sequenced sample consisted of naive CD8+ T cells sorted from blood. The TCR originated in a man between 18 and 29 years old in good health. The gene calls are TRBV5-8 and TRBJ1-6, with D unresolved. The CDR3 loop is CASSLDLHF. The CDR3 bases are TGTGCCAGCAGCTTGGACCTCCACTTT.